Listed below are T cell receptor beta chains from one sample, sequenced in a study of CD8 T cells in Susac syndrome. A single record per CDR3 protein comes from TCRdb applying MiXCR to the immunoSEQ multiplex PCR reads. The sample shows 400,000 or so distinct CDR3 sequences, approximately 89% of them seen only once. The sequenced sample was CD8+ T cells from PBMCs. These TCRs come from a human donor with multiple sclerosis. The CDR3 runs from the conserved cysteine through the conserved F or W. D genes are given only for firm matches. For some rows the clone size is stated as once, few or many, or as a class when expanded; others skip it.

clone size: -
CDR3 length: 15
V gene: TRBV7-2
D gene: TRBD2
J gene: TRBJ2-5
CDR3 protein: CASSLVLAEGETQYF
CDR3 DNA: TGTGCCAGCAGCTTAGTACTAGCGGAAGGAGAGACCCAGTACTTC

clone size: few
CDR3 length: 16
V gene: TRBV6-6
D gene: TRBD1
J gene: TRBJ2-7
CDR3 protein: CASSYSLGTGHYEQYF
CDR3 DNA: TGTGCCAGCAGTTACTCACTTGGGACAGGACACTACGAGCAGTACTTC

clone size: -
CDR3 length: 14
V gene: TRBV30
D gene: -
J gene: TRBJ2-7
CDR3 protein: CAWSGGQYPYEQYF
CDR3 DNA: TGTGCCTGGAGTGGCGGCCAGTACCCCTACGAGCAGTACTTC

clone size: once
CDR3 length: 17
V gene: TRBV6-5
D gene: -
J gene: TRBJ2-7
CDR3 protein: CASSSLRLDKSSYEQYF
CDR3 DNA: TGTGCCAGCAGTTCCCTAAGACTCGACAAGAGCTCCTACGAGCAGTACTTC

clone size: -
CDR3 length: 16
V gene: TRBV7-3
D gene: -
J gene: TRBJ2-1
CDR3 protein: CASSPQPGLTYNEQFF
CDR3 DNA: TGTGCCAGCAGCCCTCAGCCGGGACTCACATACAATGAGCAGTTCTTC

clone size: -
CDR3 length: 13
V gene: TRBV27
D gene: -
J gene: TRBJ1-1
CDR3 protein: CASSSRNNPEAFF
CDR3 DNA: TGTGCCAGCAGTTCCAGGAACAACCCTGAAGCTTTCTTT

clone size: -
CDR3 length: 15
V gene: TRBV7-9
D gene: -
J gene: TRBJ1-5
CDR3 protein: CASSLGTAIMEPQHF
CDR3 DNA: TGTGCCAGCAGCTTAGGGACAGCCATCATGGAGCCCCAGCATTTT

clone size: -
CDR3 length: 16
V gene: TRBV27
D gene: -
J gene: TRBJ2-3
CDR3 protein: CASSLLGQGSTDTQYF
CDR3 DNA: TGTGCCAGCAGTTTATTGGGGCAGGGTAGCACAGATACGCAGTATTTT

clone size: -
CDR3 length: 13
V gene: TRBV6-5
D gene: TRBD1
J gene: TRBJ1-5
CDR3 protein: CASNDRGLWPQHF
CDR3 DNA: TGTGCCAGCAATGACAGGGGACTTTGGCCCCAGCATTTT

clone size: -
CDR3 length: 15
V gene: TRBV7-7
D gene: TRBD2
J gene: TRBJ2-5
CDR3 protein: CASTPSAGFGETQYF
CDR3 DNA: TGTGCTAGCACCCCATCAGCGGGGTTCGGCGAGACCCAGTACTTC

clone size: -
CDR3 length: 12
V gene: TRBV19
D gene: -
J gene: TRBJ1-5
CDR3 protein: CAGGRAGQPQHF
CDR3 DNA: TGTGCCGGGGGCAGGGCGGGTCAGCCCCAGCATTTT

clone size: -
CDR3 length: 16
V gene: TRBV6-2/TRBV6-3
D gene: TRBD2
J gene: TRBJ2-3
CDR3 protein: CASSYLSGAGTDTQYF
CDR3 DNA: TGTGCCAGCAGTTACCTGAGCGGGGCCGGCACAGATACGCAGTATTTT

clone size: -
CDR3 length: 16
V gene: TRBV6-5
D gene: TRBD1
J gene: TRBJ2-7
CDR3 protein: CASSYSKGQGKDEQYF
CDR3 DNA: TGTGCCAGCAGTTACTCGAAGGGACAGGGTAAGGACGAGCAGTACTTC

clone size: -
CDR3 length: 13
V gene: TRBV27
D gene: -
J gene: TRBJ2-7
CDR3 protein: CASSYGTLYEQYF
CDR3 DNA: TGTGCCAGCAGTTACGGTACCCTCTACGAGCAGTACTTC

clone size: -
CDR3 length: 11
V gene: TRBV6-2/TRBV6-3
D gene: -
J gene: TRBJ2-7
CDR3 protein: CASSVIYEQYF
CDR3 DNA: TGTGCCAGCAGTGTAATCTACGAGCAGTACTTC

clone size: -
CDR3 length: 13
V gene: TRBV27
D gene: TRBD1
J gene: TRBJ1-1
CDR3 protein: CASSTGANSEAFF
CDR3 DNA: TGTGCCAGCAGTACAGGGGCGAACTCTGAAGCTTTCTTT

clone size: few
CDR3 length: 14
V gene: TRBV20-1
D gene: -
J gene: TRBJ2-7
CDR3 protein: CSAPSTASTYEQYF
CDR3 DNA: TGCAGTGCTCCCTCTACAGCGTCCACCTACGAGCAGTACTTC

clone size: -
CDR3 length: 15
V gene: TRBV11-2
D gene: -
J gene: TRBJ2-7
CDR3 protein: CASSRTAGTPYEQYF
CDR3 DNA: TGTGCCAGCAGCCGCACCGCCGGGACACCCTACGAGCAGTACTTC

clone size: -
CDR3 length: 17
V gene: TRBV7-9
D gene: -
J gene: TRBJ2-1
CDR3 protein: CASSLGLAGQGGNEQFF
CDR3 DNA: TGTGCCAGCAGCTTAGGATTGGCGGGACAAGGGGGCAATGAGCAGTTCTTC

clone size: -
CDR3 length: 15
V gene: TRBV6-1
D gene: -
J gene: TRBJ1-5
CDR3 protein: CASSEGERWGQPQHF
CDR3 DNA: TGTGCCAGCAGTGAAGGTGAACGTTGGGGTCAGCCCCAGCATTTT

clone size: -
CDR3 length: 16
V gene: TRBV10-2
D gene: -
J gene: TRBJ2-7
CDR3 protein: CASSDPLTRNPYEQYF
CDR3 DNA: TGCGCCAGCAGTGACCCCCTAACTAGAAACCCCTACGAGCAGTACTTC

clone size: -
CDR3 length: 15
V gene: TRBV16
D gene: TRBD1
J gene: TRBJ1-2
CDR3 protein: CASSQSAGGAYGYTF
CDR3 DNA: TGTGCCAGCAGCCAATCGGCAGGGGGCGCATATGGCTACACCTTC

clone size: -
CDR3 length: 13
V gene: TRBV19
D gene: -
J gene: TRBJ1-2
CDR3 protein: CASHAGGAGGYVF
CDR3 DNA: TGTGCCAGTCATGCGGGCGGTGCCGGGGGCTACGTCTTC

clone size: -
CDR3 length: 13
V gene: TRBV10-3
D gene: -
J gene: TRBJ2-1
CDR3 protein: CATLVGKSGEQFF
CDR3 DNA: TGTGCCACCCTCGTGGGGAAATCTGGAGAGCAGTTCTTC

clone size: -
CDR3 length: 13
V gene: TRBV10-1
D gene: -
J gene: TRBJ1-1
CDR3 protein: CASKIRPDTEAFF
CDR3 DNA: TGCGCCAGCAAAATCCGGCCCGACACTGAAGCTTTCTTT

clone size: few
CDR3 length: 15
V gene: TRBV9
D gene: -
J gene: TRBJ2-1
CDR3 protein: CASSVAGEPYNEQFF
CDR3 DNA: TGTGCCAGCAGCGTAGCCGGGGAGCCCTACAATGAGCAGTTCTTC

clone size: -
CDR3 length: 12
V gene: TRBV20-1
D gene: TRBD2
J gene: TRBJ2-7
CDR3 protein: CSARSGIYEQYF
CDR3 DNA: TGCAGTGCTAGGAGCGGGATCTACGAGCAGTACTTC

clone size: -
CDR3 length: 11
V gene: TRBV2
D gene: -
J gene: TRBJ1-1
CDR3 protein: CASNGGTGAFF
CDR3 DNA: TGTGCCAGCAACGGAGGGACGGGAGCTTTCTTT

clone size: -
CDR3 length: 21
V gene: TRBV28
D gene: -
J gene: TRBJ1-5
CDR3 protein: CASSLWVSRDPTEVSNQPQHF
CDR3 DNA: TGTGCCAGCAGTTTATGGGTTTCTCGGGATCCAACCGAAGTGAGCAATCAGCCCCAGCATTTT

clone size: -
CDR3 length: 13
V gene: TRBV4-1
D gene: -
J gene: TRBJ2-1
CDR3 protein: CASSQGLAFEQFF
CDR3 DNA: TGCGCCAGCAGCCAAGGCCTAGCGTTTGAGCAGTTCTTC

clone size: -
CDR3 length: 16
V gene: TRBV4-1
D gene: -
J gene: TRBJ1-2
CDR3 protein: CASSQDPGAILYGYTF
CDR3 DNA: TGCGCCAGCAGCCAAGATCCGGGGGCGATACTCTATGGCTACACCTTC

clone size: -
CDR3 length: 19
V gene: TRBV7-9
D gene: -
J gene: TRBJ2-1
CDR3 protein: CASSPVGTLEGARNNEQFF
CDR3 DNA: TGTGCCAGCAGCCCAGTCGGGACCCTCGAGGGTGCACGGAACAATGAGCAGTTCTTC

clone size: -
CDR3 length: 17
V gene: TRBV7-9
D gene: -
J gene: TRBJ1-2
CDR3 protein: CASSLAALDLTSPSYTF
CDR3 DNA: TGTGCCAGCAGCTTAGCGGCGCTTGACTTGACCTCTCCATCCTACACCTTC

clone size: -
CDR3 length: 13
V gene: TRBV28
D gene: -
J gene: TRBJ2-7
CDR3 protein: CASSYRISYERYF
CDR3 DNA: TGTGCCAGCAGTTACAGGATCTCCTACGAGCGGTACTTC

clone size: -
CDR3 length: 14
V gene: TRBV5-1
D gene: -
J gene: TRBJ2-5
CDR3 protein: CASSFLPGQETQYF
CDR3 DNA: TGCGCCAGCAGCTTCCTGCCAGGGCAAGAGACCCAGTACTTC

clone size: -
CDR3 length: 16
V gene: TRBV30
D gene: -
J gene: TRBJ1-6
CDR3 protein: CAWIDRESSYNSPLHF
CDR3 DNA: TGTGCCTGGATCGATCGGGAGAGCTCCTATAATTCACCCCTCCACTTT

clone size: -
CDR3 length: 14
V gene: TRBV5-1
D gene: -
J gene: TRBJ2-7
CDR3 protein: CASSPRAGIHEQYF
CDR3 DNA: TGCGCCAGCAGCCCCCGGGCAGGGATCCACGAGCAGTACTTC

clone size: once
CDR3 length: 13
V gene: TRBV10-2
D gene: -
J gene: TRBJ2-7
CDR3 protein: CASDTGSKPEQYF
CDR3 DNA: TGCGCCAGCGACACGGGCTCTAAGCCCGAGCAGTACTTC

clone size: -
CDR3 length: 11
V gene: TRBV19
D gene: -
J gene: TRBJ2-1
CDR3 protein: CASSAGYSEFF
CDR3 DNA: TGTGCCAGTAGTGCAGGGTATTCAGAGTTCTTC

clone size: -
CDR3 length: 15
V gene: TRBV19
D gene: TRBD1
J gene: TRBJ2-3
CDR3 protein: CASKDYGTGPDTQYF
CDR3 DNA: TGTGCCAGCAAGGACTACGGGACAGGGCCAGATACGCAGTATTTT

clone size: -
CDR3 length: 14
V gene: TRBV10-1
D gene: -
J gene: TRBJ2-2
CDR3 protein: CASSLDPNTGELFF
CDR3 DNA: TGCGCCAGCAGCCTCGACCCGAACACCGGGGAGCTGTTTTTT

clone size: -
CDR3 length: 14
V gene: TRBV25-1
D gene: -
J gene: TRBJ2-7
CDR3 protein: CASSESRGAYEQYF
CDR3 DNA: TGTGCCAGCAGTGAATCTCGGGGGGCGTACGAGCAGTACTTC

clone size: -
CDR3 length: 15
V gene: TRBV6-5
D gene: TRBD1
J gene: TRBJ1-2
CDR3 protein: CASSPLGQSTTGYTF
CDR3 DNA: TGTGCCAGCAGTCCCCTGGGACAGTCTACTACGGGCTACACCTTC

clone size: -
CDR3 length: 16
V gene: TRBV14
D gene: -
J gene: TRBJ1-2
CDR3 protein: CASSPPPGGATDGYTF
CDR3 DNA: TGTGCCAGCAGCCCCCCCCCGGGGGGCGCGACCGATGGCTACACCTTC

clone size: -
CDR3 length: 15
V gene: TRBV5-1
D gene: TRBD1
J gene: TRBJ1-1
CDR3 protein: CASSHGTGNLDEAFF
CDR3 DNA: TGCGCCAGCAGCCACGGGACAGGGAACCTTGATGAAGCTTTCTTT

clone size: -
CDR3 length: 13
V gene: TRBV27
D gene: -
J gene: TRBJ1-2
CDR3 protein: CASSLSEGSARTF
CDR3 DNA: TGTGCCAGCAGTTTATCAGAGGGGAGCGCTCGCACCTTC

clone size: -
CDR3 length: 12
V gene: TRBV29-1
D gene: TRBD2
J gene: TRBJ2-1
CDR3 protein: CSVGLAANEQFF
CDR3 DNA: TGCAGCGTTGGGCTAGCGGCCAATGAGCAGTTCTTC

clone size: -
CDR3 length: 18
V gene: TRBV19
D gene: -
J gene: TRBJ1-5
CDR3 protein: CASSIEGRGMVSNQPQHF
CDR3 DNA: TGTGCCAGTAGTATAGAAGGTCGGGGTATGGTCAGCAATCAGCCCCAGCATTTT